This entry features one T cell receptor beta chain sequence. In the original analysis: The authors estimated nucleated cell counts from reference gene primer amplification. Sequencing was performed with immunoSEQ multiplex PCR; in TCRdb, only in-frame clones are kept and a portion is missing. The V and J calls and clone size are taken from that table; D and trimming were inferred from the DNA. The table lists a few hundred thousand clones, about 87% of them singletons, with 3% to 3.5% in the top ten. The CDR3 is made up of 14 amino acids. CDR1 is LNHDA and CDR2 is SQIVND in the germline V gene (reference sequence). The germline V and J ends were trimmed by 4 bases and 7 bases, with 11 bases remaining between them. This entry belongs to a study of blood T cell repertoires in COVID-19. Across the study: Italy, Spain and the United States were the sources of the convalescent and acute COVID-19 samples. PBMCs, B-cell-depleted T cells, or T cells were the source of the cDNA or gDNA that made up the material.

The chain is built from TRBV19 and TRBJ1-6, with D unresolved. The sequence was obtained from a man aged 60 to 75 with acute or convalescent COVID-19. The source material was peripheral blood. CDR3: CASSTGSSNSPLHF. CDR3 sequence (DNA): TGTGCCAGTAGTACAGGTTCCTCCAATTCACCCCTCCACTTT.